This is a list of T cell receptor beta chains from one sample in a study of shared clonotypes between healthy human individuals. The repertoire was sequenced with immunoSEQ multiplex PCR; TCRdb's copy has only in-frame clones and lacks some. This sample has 2 million to 2.5 million clones; roughly 92% occur once, and the top ten carry about 0.36%. Specimen: naive CD4+ T cells from PBMCs. These receptors were collected from a man aged 18-30 years in good health. Some clones in this sample may be carry-over from other donors' samples. Each CDR3 is given with its conserved first and last residue. A D gene is named only where the DNA matches it firmly. Not all rows give a size; the values are once, few, many and, for expanded clones, a class.

size,J,D,V,CDR3,DNA
-,TRBJ1-1,-,TRBV28,CASSSRPGGMNTEAFF,TGTGCCAGCAGTTCCCGCCCCGGGGGGATGAACACTGAAGCTTTCTTT
-,TRBJ2-1,-,TRBV7-9,CASNRAGEQFF,TGTGCCAGCAACCGGGCCGGGGAGCAGTTCTTC
-,TRBJ2-7,TRBD2,TRBV7-3,CASSLLPSGLWEQYF,TGTGCCAGCAGCTTACTTCCTAGCGGGCTTTGGGAGCAGTACTTC
-,TRBJ2-1,TRBD2,TRBV5-1,CASSNLAGGNNEQFF,TGCGCCAGCAGCAACCTAGCGGGAGGGAACAATGAGCAGTTCTTC
-,TRBJ1-3,-,TRBV10-2,CASSLTRSWAGNTIYF,TGCGCCAGCAGTCTTACCCGCTCCTGGGCTGGAAACACCATATATTTT
once,TRBJ2-7,TRBD2,TRBV10-3,CAISRTSGSSYEQYF,TGTGCCATCAGCCGGACTAGCGGGAGCTCCTACGAGCAGTACTTC
-,TRBJ1-1,-,TRBV30,CAWSPGQLNEAFF,TGTGCCTGGAGCCCTGGACAGCTAAATGAAGCTTTCTTT
-,TRBJ1-3,-,TRBV6-5,CASSYGGGAGNTIYF,TGTGCCAGCAGTTACGGGGGTGGTGCTGGAAACACCATATATTTT
-,TRBJ2-7,TRBD2,TRBV10-3,CAISAWGRDEQYF,TGTGCCATCAGTGCATGGGGGAGGGACGAGCAGTACTTC
-,TRBJ1-2,TRBD1,TRBV9,CASSRDSYGYTF,TGTGCCAGCAGTCGGGACAGCTATGGCTACACCTTC
-,TRBJ1-1,-,TRBV5-1,CASSLATGSTEAFF,TGCGCCAGCAGCTTGGCTACAGGGTCCACTGAAGCTTTCTTT
-,TRBJ2-3,-,TRBV7-9,CASSLGQATFLPDTQYF,TGTGCCAGCAGCTTAGGGCAGGCTACCTTTCTGCCAGATACGCAGTATTTT
-,TRBJ2-7,TRBD1,TRBV7-8,CASSSDRGREQYF,TGTGCCAGCAGCTCGGACAGGGGGCGGGAGCAGTACTTC
-,TRBJ2-2,-,TRBV5-4,CASSLDRNTGELFF,TGTGCCAGCAGCTTGGACAGAAACACCGGGGAGCTGTTTTTT
-,TRBJ1-2,-,TRBV7-8,CASSKPQQEPGYGYTF,TGTGCCAGCAGTAAGCCTCAACAGGAGCCTGGCTATGGCTACACCTTC